The 2 T cell receptor beta chains presented below share a single source sample, sequenced in a study of shared clonotypes between healthy human individuals. Clones were sequenced by immunoSEQ multiplex PCR, and TCRdb holds only the in-frame ones, with some missing. Among around 2,000,000 clones, roughly 94% were seen once, and the ten largest hold less than 1.5%. Naive CD8 isolation took CD45RO-negative cells positively selected for CCR7 and excluded terminally differentiated effector memory CD45RA+ cells. The sample taken for sequencing was naive CD8+ T cells sorted from blood. The receptor source for this set is a man younger than 30 in good health.

The CDR3: CASSGTASSYEQYF. As DNA, the CDR3 is TGTGCCAGCAGTGGGACAGCAAGCTCCTACGAGCAGTACTTC. This chain uses TRBV5-6 with TRBJ2-7, with 7 bases fitting TRBD1. After removal of 5 bases from V and 0 bases from J, the junction contained 5 bases not matched to a gene. The CDR3 totals 14 residues. Germline V gives CDR1 SGHDT, CDR2 YYEEEE.

The chain recombines TRBV11-2 with TRBJ1-5; 7 bases are a match to TRBD1. The CDR3 totals 14 residues. V dropped 3 bases and J dropped 4; count of bases not matched to a gene: 3. CDR1 is SGHAT, CDR2 FQNNGV, per germline. Here the CDR3 reads CASSFGTANQPQHF. Written as DNA, the CDR3 is TGTGCCAGCAGCTTCGGGACAGCGAATCAGCCCCAGCATTTT.